This T cell receptor (beta chain) derives from a study of T cell repertoires in cytomegalovirus infection. Study details: Public TCR beta signature analysis indicated the presence of both CMV infection and matching HLA type.

This clonotype was observed at least ten times. Its specificity is unknown. Germline trimming cut 5 bases from V and 3 bases from J; bases unmatched to any gene: 5. The CDR3 length is 14 residues. TCRdb called the reads again in MiXCR, with one record for every CDR3 protein. The table lists fewer than 550,000 distinct CDR3 sequences, roughly 30% of them singletons. Study results and limitations: Carriage of CMV together with the relevant HLA was identifiable through cumulative public TCR beta family frequency. Predominance within the ex vivo response was attributable to HLA-C-restricted CMV-specific TCR beta clonotypes.

The sequence was obtained from a human donor in good health (CMV status not recorded). Some clones in this sample may be carry-over from other donors' samples. The chain carries TRBV12-3 or TRBV12-4 and TRBJ2-3; 7 positions agree with TRBD1. The sequenced material came from PBMCs. The CDR3 loop reads CASSGTGVTDTQYF. The CDR3 coding sequence is TGTGCCAGCAGTGGTACAGGGGTGACAGATACGCAGTATTTT.